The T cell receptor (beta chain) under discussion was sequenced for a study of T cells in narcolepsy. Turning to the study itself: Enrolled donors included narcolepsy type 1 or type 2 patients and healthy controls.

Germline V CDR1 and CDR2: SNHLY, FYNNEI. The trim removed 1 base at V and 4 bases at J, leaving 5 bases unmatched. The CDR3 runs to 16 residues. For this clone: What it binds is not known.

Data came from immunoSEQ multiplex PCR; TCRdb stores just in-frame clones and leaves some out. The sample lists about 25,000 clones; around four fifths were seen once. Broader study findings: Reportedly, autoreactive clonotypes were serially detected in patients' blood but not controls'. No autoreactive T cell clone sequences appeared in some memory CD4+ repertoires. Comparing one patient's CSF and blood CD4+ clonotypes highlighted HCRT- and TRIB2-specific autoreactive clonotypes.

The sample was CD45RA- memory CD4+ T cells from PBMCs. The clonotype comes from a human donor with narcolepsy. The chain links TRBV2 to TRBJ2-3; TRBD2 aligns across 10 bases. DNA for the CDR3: TGTGCCAGCAGTGAAGTAGGTCTAGCGGGAGCAGATACGCAGTATTTT. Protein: CASSEVGLAGADTQYF.